The 27 T cell receptor beta chains given below trace back to one sample, sequenced in a study of beta chain features in type 1 diabetes. Study-wide results and caveats: Significant though moderate, a shortening of TCRB CDR3s appeared in all four CD4+ subsets of Type 1 diabetes patients.

The antigens of these receptors remain unknown. As every portion of the isolated RNA was reverse transcribed, the sequencing read expressed TCRB transcripts. Only in-frame clones appear in the TCRdb table, and some are missing; sequencing was by immunoSEQ multiplex PCR. Among roughly 700,000 clones listed, 13% were seen once. Sequencing was performed on naive CD4+ T cells from blood. These receptors originate from a man aged 18 to 35 with type 1 diabetes.

This sequence joins TRBV7-9 and TRBJ1-2; a possible D gene is TRBD1 (5 bases). The germline V and J ends were trimmed by 3 bases and 10 bases, with 12 bases remaining between them. Germline V gene lookup returns CDR1 SEHNR and CDR2 FQNEAQ (reference sequence). The CDR3 runs 12 residues. The CDR3 DNA is TGTGCCAGCAGCTTGGCTGACAGACACTACACCTTC. It codes for CASSLADRHYTF.

This clone has only a few counts. The CDR3 sequence is CASSSMVDSPLHF. The CDR3, as DNA: TGTGCCAGCAGCTCCATGGTGGATTCACCCCTCCACTTT. The chain couples TRBV7-3 to TRBJ1-6; D is unclear. Germline V gives CDR1 SGHTA, CDR2 FQGTGA. Trimming took off 4 bases at V and 8 bases at J, with 9 bases between the two ends. This CDR3 has 13 amino acids.

This clone was seen more than once but under ten times. This chain links TRBV28 with TRBJ2-2; D is uncertain. Trimming cost V 5 bases and J 0 bases, with 10 bases left between them. The CDR3 is made up of 15 amino acids. CDR1 and CDR2 (germline): MDHEN, SYDVKM. The CDR3 spells CASSPGPSNTGELFF. The CDR3 bases are TGTGCCAGCAGTCCCGGACCGTCGAACACCGGGGAGCTGTTTTTT.

This clone was observed a few times. The chain is built from TRBV30 and TRBJ2-3, with a tentative D call TRBD2 (7 bases). From germline, CDR1 is GTSNPN and CDR2 SVGIG (reference sequence). The CDR3 is made up of 14 amino acids. Trimming took off 0 bases at V and 8 bases at J, with 15 bases between the two ends. CDR3 in DNA: TGTGCCTGGAGTGTATCGGGGGGCGCGTCTACGCAGTATTTT. Protein: CAWSVSGGASTQYF.

This clone was detected a few times. This chain connects TRBV29-1 to TRBJ1-2; D is unresolved. Germline CDR1 and CDR2: SQVTM and ANQGSEA. The CDR3 extends over 13 amino acids. V shed 4 bases and J shed 1 base, with 10 bases lying between them. The CDR3 DNA sequence: TGCAGCGTTGTTTGGCAGGTTAACTATGGCTACACCTTC. It is translated as CSVVWQVNYGYTF.

The J gene is TRBJ2-5, the V gene TRBV7-9; 9 bases map to TRBD1. The CDR3 consists of 15 residues. J gave up 5 bases and V 4 bases, and 8 bases lay outside the gene matches. Germline-derived CDR1 and CDR2 are SEHNR and FQNEAQ (reference sequence). The CDR3: CASSSTTGGQETQYF. Here the CDR3 DNA reads TGTGCCAGCAGCTCGACGACAGGGGGTCAGGAGACCCAGTACTTC.

V and J are TRBV13 and TRBJ2-5; 10 bases are shared with TRBD1. Trimming took 8 bases from V and 1 from J; bases not matched to a gene: 4. The CDR3 is 14 residues long. CDR1 and CDR2 (germline): PRHDT, FYEKMQ (reference sequence). The CDR3, as DNA: TGTGCCAGCCATCGGACAGGGGGCCAAGAGACCCAGTACTTC. This translates into CASHRTGGQETQYF. Full variable domain (remainder filled in from reference TRBV13 and TRBJ2-5): AAGVIQSPRHLIKEKRETATLKCYPIPRHDTVYWYQQGPGQDPQFLISFYEKMQSDKGSIPDRFSAQQFSDYHSELNMSSLELGDSALYFCASHRTGGQETQYFGPGTRLLVL.

This clone appeared a few times. The chain is built from TRBV7-9 and TRBJ1-1; D is undetermined. The CDR3 has 14 residues. CDR1 and CDR2 from the germline V gene are SEHNR and FQNEAQ (reference sequence). The V end lost 2 bases, the J end lost 0 bases, and 7 bases lay between the germline ends. The CDR3 nucleotides read TGTGCCAGCAGCTTATCGGGCCTGAACACTGAAGCTTTCTTT. This sequence encodes CASSLSGLNTEAFF.

This chain links TRBV7-6 with TRBJ1-1; no clear D gene. The germline gives CDR1 SGHVS, CDR2 FNYEAQ. CDR3 length: 12 residues. Between the trimmed V and J ends, which lost 5 bases and 1 base, there was a span of 5 bases. This chain's CDR3 is CASSIGNTEAFF. CDR3 in DNA: TGTGCCAGCAGCATAGGGAACACTGAAGCTTTCTTT.

This chain connects TRBV28 to TRBJ2-5, with TRBD2 identical over 7 bases. CDR3 size: 14 residues. After removal of 6 bases from V and 4 bases from J, the junction contained 8 bases not matched to a gene. Germline-derived CDR1 and CDR2 are MDHEN and SYDVKM. For the CDR3, the DNA is TGTGCCAGCAGCAGTCTTGGGGGGGGAGAGACCCAGTACTTC. Translation: CASSSLGGGETQYF.

V usage is TRBV30 and J usage is TRBJ1-2, with D possibly matching TRBD1 (6 bases). The V end was cut by 7 bases, the J end by 7 bases, with 25 bases between. Germline CDR1 GTSNPN, CDR2 SVGIG (reference sequence). This CDR3 has 15 residues. The DNA of the CDR3 is TGTGCCTCCCGGAGGGGGGCTGTAATTGAGGGTGGCTACACCTTC. This codes for CASRRGAVIEGGYTF.

This clone was observed a few times. The rearrangement joins TRBV7-9 to TRBJ1-4; 7 positions agree with TRBD1. CDR1 SEHNR and CDR2 FQNEAQ come from the germline V gene (reference sequence). With V trimmed by 4 bases and J by 3 bases, 5 bases remained unmatched. The CDR3 has 15 amino acids. CDR3 sequence reads: CASSSQGQPNEKLFF. For the CDR3, the DNA is TGTGCCAGCAGCTCCCAGGGACAGCCTAATGAAAAACTGTTTTTT.

The genes are TRBV30 and TRBJ1-4; no firm D call. Trimming stripped 4 bases from V and 7 bases from J, with 4 bases between. Germline CDR1 is GTSNPN and CDR2 is SVGIG (reference sequence). This CDR3 contains 10 residues. CDR3 protein: CAWKGEKLFF. CDR3 in DNA: TGTGCCTGGAAGGGTGAAAAACTGTTTTTT.

This chain connects TRBV2 to TRBJ2-7, with 8 nucleotides matching TRBD1. Trimming took 5 bases from V and 5 from J; bases not matched to a gene: 5. The germline CDR1 and CDR2 sequences are SNHLY and FYNNEI. This CDR3 comprises 13 residues. CDR3 bases: TGTGCCAGCAGTCGACAGGGGATCCACGAGCAGTACTTC. This codes for CASSRQGIHEQYF. The variable domain in full, completed from reference TRBV2 and TRBJ2-7, reads EPEVTQTPSHQVTQMGQEVILRCVPISNHLYFYWYRQILGQKVEFLVSFYNNEISEKSEIFDDQFSVERPDGSNFTLKIRSTKLEDSAMYFCASSRQGIHEQYFGPGTRLTVT.

This clone was recorded a few times. The rearrangement uses TRBV4-1 and TRBJ2-7; 7 bases match TRBD1. The CDR3 has 18 residues. Germline V CDR1 and CDR2: MGHRA, YSYEKL. V lost 0 bases to trimming and J lost 4 bases; unmatched junction nucleotides: 15. CDR3: CASSQDPRTGLLFYEQYF. The CDR3 DNA reads as TGCGCCAGCAGCCAAGATCCCCGGACAGGTCTCCTATTTTACGAGCAGTACTTC.

J is TRBJ1-2 and V is TRBV7-9; 10 bases are a match to TRBD1. This CDR3 is 15 amino acids long. Germline CDR1 is SEHNR and CDR2 is FQNEAQ (reference sequence). V shed 6 bases and J 3 bases; nucleotides not matched to a gene: 7. The CDR3 reads CASRPTGGADYGYTF. CDR3 coding DNA: TGTGCCAGCAGGCCGACAGGGGGCGCAGACTATGGCTACACCTTC.

The chain carries TRBV7-9 and TRBJ2-7; 7 nucleotides agree with TRBD1. This CDR3 has 14 amino acids. The junction had 5 bases not matched to a gene; V was cut back by 4 bases and J by 2 bases. The germline gives CDR1 SEHNR, CDR2 FQNEAQ (reference sequence). The CDR3 nucleotides are TGTGCCAGCAGCTCGGACAGGACCACCTACGAGCAGTACTTC. It translates to CASSSDRTTYEQYF. The entire variable domain, with the rest obtained from reference TRBV7-9 and TRBJ2-7, is as follows: DTGVSQNPRHKITKRGQNVTFRCDPISEHNRLYWYRQTLGQGPEFLTYFQNEAQLEKSRLLSDRFSAERPKGSFSTLEIQRTEQGDSAMYLCASSSDRTTYEQYFGPGTRLTVT.

Notes on this clone: Compared with germline, one end of the junction differs, possibly owing to a read error. This rearrangement joins TRBV15 to TRBJ2-1, with D possibly matching TRBD2 (6 bases). There are 13 residues in the CDR3. From germline, CDR1 is LNHNV and CDR2 YYDKDF (reference sequence). The CDR3 loop reads CATSRDSVGGRIF. As DNA, the CDR3 is TGTGCCACCAGCAGAGACAGCGTGGGGGGAAGGATCTTC.

The chain employs TRBV5-1 and TRBJ1-5, with a possible D match to TRBD1 (5 bases). The CDR3 loop spans 16 amino acids. Germline V gene sequence: CDR1 SGHRS, CDR2 YFSETQ. V lost 3 bases to trimming and J lost 5 bases, with 18 bases between them. The CDR3 region is CASSSGTPGGDQPQHF. The DNA of the CDR3 is TGCGCCAGCAGCTCCGGGACTCCGGGAGGTGATCAGCCCCAGCATTTT.

This clone was seen a handful of times. The gene calls are TRBV6-1 and TRBJ1-1; tentative D call: TRBD1 (5 bases). The CDR3 is 15 amino acids. The germline gives CDR1 MNHNS, CDR2 SASEGT. V lost 4 bases and J lost 5, with 17 bases in between. In DNA form, the CDR3 reads TGTGCCAGCAGTGTATTGGGGGGAGGAGGTACTGAAGCTTTCTTT. This gives the protein CASSVLGGGGTEAFF.

The chain joins TRBV27 to TRBJ2-5, with TRBD2 matching over 11 bases. CDR3 length equals 18 residues. J lost 0 bases, V lost 3 bases, and 9 bases had no gene match. Germline lookup yields CDR1 MNHEY and CDR2 SMNVEV (reference sequence). The CDR3 loop reads CASSFQTSGAQYQETQYF. The CDR3 coding sequence is TGTGCCAGCAGTTTCCAGACTAGCGGGGCGCAATACCAAGAGACCCAGTACTTC.

This chain uses TRBV2 with TRBJ2-3, with D unclear. This CDR3 is built from 14 residues. Trimming cost V 1 base and J 0 bases, with 5 bases left between them. Germline CDR1 is SNHLY and CDR2 is FYNNEI. The CDR3 sequence is CASSEGRSTDTQYF. The CDR3 region has the DNA TGTGCCAGCAGTGAAGGCAGAAGCACAGATACGCAGTATTTT.

This clone was seen a handful of times. At one of its ends the junction is not consistent with the germline gene, which may arise from a read error. V and J are TRBV28 and TRBJ2-4; tentative D call: TRBD2 (5 bases). Germline V CDR1 and CDR2: MDHEN, SYDVKM. This CDR3 has 12 amino acids. Here the CDR3 DNA reads TGTGCCAGCAGTATTTCCCCGGAGGCGACGGCCTTC. Translating gives CASSISPEATAF.

The rearrangement joins TRBV4-1 to TRBJ2-3; 7 bases are a match to TRBD1. Germline CDR1 and CDR2: MGHRA and YSYEKL. CDR3 length: 15 residues. V dropped 4 bases and J dropped 0; count of bases not matched to a gene: 4. CDR3 residues: CASSPRDSSTDTQYF. The CDR3 coding sequence is TGCGCCAGCAGCCCCCGGGACAGTAGCACAGATACGCAGTATTTT.

This clone has more than one count but fewer than ten. J is TRBJ2-1 and V is TRBV11-1; D is possibly TRBD1 (6 bases). The V gene lost 1 base and the J gene lost 10 bases, with 11 bases spanning the gap. Germline CDR1 is SGHAT and CDR2 is FQDESV (reference sequence). The CDR3 runs to 13 residues. CDR3 protein: CASSLEPGTEQFF. The CDR3 bases are TGTGCCAGCAGCTTAGAACCGGGGACAGAGCAGTTCTTC.

The chain carries TRBV16 and TRBJ2-6; the match to TRBD2 covers 11 bases. V lost 4 bases, J lost 0 bases, and 2 bases stayed unmatched. This CDR3 spans 17 amino acids. The germline CDR1 and CDR2 sequences are KGHSY and FQNENV. The CDR3 sequence: CASSPLAGGSGANVLTF. CDR3 in DNA: TGTGCCAGCAGCCCGCTAGCGGGAGGCTCTGGGGCCAACGTCCTGACTTTC.

This clone occurred a few times. The chain employs TRBV2 and TRBJ2-2; D remains unclear. Germline lookup yields CDR1 SNHLY and CDR2 FYNNEI. The CDR3 length is 13 residues. The V end lost 1 base, the J end lost 6 bases, and 6 bases lay between the germline ends. CDR3 bases: TGTGCCAGCAGTGAAGTCGTTTCCGGGGAGCTGTTTTTT. This sequence encodes CASSEVVSGELFF.